These 11 T cell receptor beta chains share one sample of origin, sequenced in a study of shared clonotypes between healthy human individuals. The assay was immunoSEQ multiplex PCR, and TCRdb's table has in-frame clones only and misses some. The table has about 550,000 clones, roughly 95% seen once; the top ten hold roughly 0.1%. Naive CD8 cells comprised CD45RO-negative, CCR7-positively selected cells, excluding terminally differentiated effector memory CD45RA+ cells. Source material: naive CD8+ T cells sorted from blood. These receptors all stem from a woman aged 25 to 39 in good health.

V gene TRBV27 combines with J gene TRBJ2-3; D is unclear. Germline V gene data show CDR1 as MNHEY and CDR2 as SMNVEV (reference sequence). The V gene lost 4 bases and the J gene lost 10 bases, with 15 bases spanning the gap. The CDR3 is 13 amino acids. In DNA, the CDR3 is TGTGCCAGCAGTTCACCCTTGGGATTACCGCAGTATTTT. Protein product: CASSSPLGLPQYF.

To note about this clone: In the same sample, other DNA sequences code for this CDR3. This chain uses TRBV2 with TRBJ2-7; D not resolved. Trimming cost V 0 bases and J 4 bases, with 1 base left between them. CDR3 length: 11 residues. Germline loops: CDR1 SNHLY, CDR2 FYNNEI. The CDR3 sequence is CASSEAYEQYF. For the CDR3, the DNA is TGTGCCAGCAGTGAAGCTTACGAGCAGTACTTC.

V is TRBV7-9 and J is TRBJ1-5, with 8 bases lining up with TRBD1. With 1 base clipped from V and 7 bases from J, the junction kept 9 bases outside the gene matches. CDR3 length equals 16 residues. Germline V lookup: CDR1 SEHNR, CDR2 FQNEAQ (reference sequence). This chain's CDR3 is CASSLVDRGAGQPQHF. The CDR3 bases are TGTGCCAGCAGCTTAGTTGACAGGGGCGCAGGGCAGCCCCAGCATTTT.

The chain couples TRBV5-4 to TRBJ2-1; 10 nucleotides align to TRBD2. This CDR3 contains 14 residues. CDR1 is SGHNT and CDR2 is YYREEE in the germline V gene (reference sequence). Trimming cost V 5 bases and J 8 bases; bases outside gene matches: 7. In DNA, the CDR3 is TGTGCCAGCAGGACAGCGGGAGGGCCGTATGAGCAGTTCTTC. It specifies CASRTAGGPYEQFF.

The chain recombines TRBV6-5 with TRBJ1-5, with a possible D match to TRBD1 (5 bases). V was cut by 2 bases and J by 2 bases, with 7 bases left in between. The CDR3 is 14 residues long. Germline V lookup: CDR1 MNHEY, CDR2 SVGAGI. CDR3 in amino acids: CASSYTQGNQPQHF. CDR3 nucleotides: TGTGCCAGCAGTTACACACAGGGCAATCAGCCCCAGCATTTT.

The rearrangement links TRBV27 to TRBJ2-7; TRBD2 is a possible D gene (6 bases). Germline loops: CDR1 MNHEY, CDR2 SMNVEV (reference sequence). The CDR3 loop spans 14 amino acids. V lost 4 bases and J lost 2, with 12 bases in between. CDR3 DNA sequence: TGTGCCAGCAGTTATGGAGCTAGCGCCTACGAGCAGTACTTC. Its protein product is CASSYGASAYEQYF.

The J gene is TRBJ1-1, the V gene TRBV2; D gene unclear. Trimming removed 6 bases from V and 7 bases from J, with 9 bases in between. The CDR3 extends over 11 amino acids. Per the germline V gene, CDR1 is SNHLY and CDR2 is FYNNEI. CDR3 in DNA: TGTGCCAGCAGGGGGATACTTGAAGCTTTCTTT. Protein product: CASRGILEAFF. Together with reference TRBV2 and TRBJ1-1, the CDR3 gives the full variable domain: EPEVTQTPSHQVTQMGQEVILRCVPISNHLYFYWYRQILGQKVEFLVSFYNNEISEKSEIFDDQFSVERPDGSNFTLKIRSTKLEDSAMYFCASRGILEAFFGQGTRLTVV.

V gene TRBV14 combines with J gene TRBJ1-1; D is unclear. From germline, CDR1 is SGHDN and CDR2 FVKESK. Trimming took 4 bases from V and 8 from J, leaving 11 bases between them. The CDR3 covers 12 residues. CDR3 coding DNA: TGTGCCAGCAGCCCCGATTTATTAGAAGCTTTCTTT. Its translation: CASSPDLLEAFF.

This chain uses TRBV28 with TRBJ2-3, with no clear D. The CDR3 has 14 residues. V lost 5 bases, J lost 2 bases, and 11 bases lay in between. From germline, CDR1 is MDHEN and CDR2 SYDVKM. The CDR3 region is CASSEGMPTDTQYF. CDR3 DNA: TGTGCCAGCAGTGAAGGGATGCCCACAGATACGCAGTATTTT.

The chain joins TRBV5-5 to TRBJ1-5, with 12 bases identical to TRBD1. The CDR3 contains 16 residues. In germline, CDR1 is SGHKS, CDR2 YYEKEE (reference sequence). The J segment lost 7 bases and the V segment lost 3 bases, leaving 8 bases of the junction unmatched. The CDR3 loop reads CASSSRDRGQGQPQHF. The CDR3 DNA is TGTGCCAGCAGCTCCCGGGACAGGGGGCAGGGGCAGCCCCAGCATTTT.

The rearrangement links TRBV6-6 to TRBJ1-1, with D perhaps matching TRBD1 (6 bases). Looked up from germline, CDR1 is MNHNY and CDR2 is SVGAGI (reference sequence). Trimming took off 4 bases at V and 5 bases at J, with 17 bases between the two ends. The CDR3 length is 15 residues. The CDR3 is CASSSPEGVQTEAFF. CDR3 nucleotide sequence: TGTGCCAGCAGTTCCCCGGAGGGGGTGCAGACTGAAGCTTTCTTT.